One sample yielded the 24 T cell receptor beta chains listed below, sequenced in a study of blood T cell repertoires in COVID-19 (dated by TCRdb to 2020 to 2022). The library was prepared using the immunoSEQ multiplex PCR assay. Drawn from immuneACCESS, this table holds only the in-frame rearrangements with V and J called that TCRdb kept. Clones are partly lost; checked studies trace under half to an unresolved V gene and leave the rest unexplained. This sample holds 250,000 to 300,000 clones; about four fifths were observed only once. The top ten clones comprise approximately 5% of the sample. The sequenced sample was PBMCs or T cells enriched from blood (not recorded which). These receptors were obtained from a man aged 35-49 years who had been exposed to COVID-19.

This chain links TRBV7-8 with TRBJ2-1; unclear D gene. The CDR3 is made up of 12 amino acids. CDR1 and CDR2 (germline): SGHVS, FQNEAQ. V was cut by 4 bases and J by 3 bases, with 4 bases left in between. DNA of the CDR3: TGTGCCAGCAGCTCCGGCTACAATGAGCAGTTCTTC. It is translated as CASSSGYNEQFF.

In the case of this clone: An end of the junction differs from the germline gene, which may be a read error. This chain links TRBV20-1 with TRBJ1-4; D may be TRBD1 (5 bases). Germline V gives CDR1 DFQATT, CDR2 SNEGSKA (reference sequence). The CDR3 runs 8 residues. CDR3 loop: CSALTGGF. The CDR3 bases are TGCAGTGCCCTAACGGGGGGTTTT.

This clone was observed a few times. This rearrangement joins TRBV29-1 to TRBJ1-2; 9 bases fit TRBD1. Germline V gives CDR1 SQVTM, CDR2 ANQGSEA. With V trimmed by 7 bases and J by 2 bases, 5 bases remained unmatched. The CDR3 totals 13 residues. The CDR3 is CSAQGQGNYGYTF. DNA for the CDR3: TGCAGCGCCCAGGGACAGGGAAACTATGGCTACACCTTC.

This clone was counted only a few times. V usage is TRBV7-3 and J usage is TRBJ2-2; 7 nucleotides match TRBD2. V gave up 5 bases and J gave up 2 bases; unmatched junction bases: 8. The CDR3 is 16 amino acids. CDR1 is SGHTA and CDR2 is FQGTGA in the germline V gene. CDR3: CASSPSSGTNTGELFF. CDR3 bases: TGTGCCAGCAGCCCCTCTAGCGGAACAAACACCGGGGAGCTGTTTTTT.

This clone was counted once. The CDR3 DNA reads as TGTGCCGGAGACAGGGGTGGCACAGATACGCAGTATTTT. Its translation is CAGDRGGTDTQYF. This chain joins TRBV2 and TRBJ2-3, with TRBD1 identical over 8 bases. The length of the CDR3 is 13 residues. Germline values: CDR1 SNHLY, CDR2 FYNNEI. V was clipped by 11 bases and J by 1 base; unmatched bases: 5.

This clone came up once. The chain has TRBV24-1 and TRBJ2-3, with D possibly TRBD2 on 5 matching bases. The V gene's germline CDR1 is KGHDR and CDR2 SFDVKD. This CDR3 spans 20 amino acids. V dropped 3 bases and J dropped 6 bases, with 30 bases sitting between them. CDR3 nucleotide sequence: TGTGCCACCAGTGATAGCGGTAGCGTGCTTGGCACACAATCGGTGGATACGCAGTATTTT. Translated, it gives CATSDSGSVLGTQSVDTQYF.

The chain has TRBV24-1 and TRBJ2-5; 16 bases are a match to TRBD2. J lost 5 bases, V lost 5 bases, and 10 bases had no gene match. The CDR3 extends over 18 amino acids. CDR1 is KGHDR, CDR2 SFDVKD, per germline. CDR3 region: CATSGRGLAGGPYETQYF. For the CDR3, the DNA is TGTGCCACCAGTGGCCGGGGACTAGCGGGAGGGCCCTATGAGACCCAGTACTTC.

The chain employs TRBV20-1 and TRBJ2-7; 7 bases match TRBD2. Germline-derived CDR1 and CDR2 are DFQATT and SNEGSKA (reference sequence). J lost 0 bases, V lost 3 bases, and 11 bases had no gene match. This CDR3 comprises 16 residues. For the CDR3, the DNA is TGCAGTGCTAGTTCGGCTCGCGGGAGCAGCTCCTACGAGCAGTACTTC. This codes for CSASSARGSSSYEQYF.

The chain recombines TRBV7-9 with TRBJ1-1, with D possibly TRBD1 on 5 matching bases. The CDR3 covers 13 residues. Germline CDR1 is SEHNR and CDR2 is FQNEAQ (reference sequence). V lost 7 bases and J lost 1, with 10 bases in between. This CDR3 is CASTFDRNTEAFF. The CDR3 DNA sequence: TGTGCCAGCACCTTCGACAGGAACACTGAAGCTTTCTTT.

The V and J genes are TRBV6-1 and TRBJ2-1; 10 bases fit TRBD2. Germline V gene data show CDR1 as MNHNS and CDR2 as SASEGT. V gave up 3 bases and J gave up 5 bases; unmatched junction bases: 1. This CDR3 is built from 14 residues. The CDR3 nucleotides read TGTGCCAGCAGTGATCTAGCGGGAGACAATGAGCAGTTCTTC. It translates to CASSDLAGDNEQFF.

The chain uses TRBV21-1 and TRBJ1-2; TRBD1, the table's D call, was not compared with the DNA. TRBV21-1 is a recognized pseudogene. CDR3 size: 16 residues. Here the CDR3 reads CASRGGTDGFFYGYTF. CDR3 nucleotide sequence: TGTGCCAGCAGGGGTGGAACAGATGGGTTCTTTTATGGCTACACCTTC.

The gene calls are TRBV12-3 or TRBV12-4 and TRBJ1-1, with TRBD1 as a possible D gene (6 bases). CDR3 size: 12 residues. Trimming removed 5 bases at V and 7 bases at J, with 11 bases between. The CDR3 region is CASSKRTVEAFF. CDR3 bases: TGTGCCAGCAGTAAGAGGACAGTTGAAGCTTTCTTT.

V and J are TRBV19 and TRBJ1-3; D ambiguous. In germline, CDR1 is LNHDA, CDR2 SQIVND (reference sequence). V lost 10 bases to trimming and J lost 0 bases, with 7 bases between them. This CDR3 comprises 12 residues. The CDR3 reads CATYVSGNTIYF. CDR3 sequence (DNA): TGTGCCACCTACGTCTCTGGAAACACCATATATTTT.

This clone was recorded only once. This chain links TRBV3-1 (or the pseudogene TRBV3-2) with TRBJ2-3; 8 nucleotides match TRBD1. With 6 bases clipped from V and 5 bases from J, the junction kept 10 bases outside the gene matches. Germline-derived CDR1 and CDR2 are LGHDT and YNNKEL (reference sequence). The CDR3 contains 15 residues. CDR3 sequence: CASSYAGGVGDTQYF. CDR3 sequence (DNA): TGTGCCAGCAGTTACGCAGGGGGCGTGGGAGATACGCAGTATTTT.

The chain has TRBV14 and TRBJ1-1; a weak D match, TRBD1 (5 bases). CDR3 length: 15 amino acids. The ends were cut back, 4 bases at V and 6 bases at J, with 18 bases in the middle. Germline-derived CDR1 and CDR2 are SGHDN and FVKESK. This CDR3 reads CASSPLGQGGAEAFF. Here the CDR3 DNA reads TGTGCCAGCAGCCCTCTCGGGCAGGGCGGGGCTGAAGCTTTCTTT. Complete variable domain (other parts from reference TRBV14 and TRBJ1-1): EAGVTQFPSHSVIEKGQTVTLRCDPISGHDNLYWYRRVMGKEIKFLLHFVKESKQDESGMPNNRFLAERTGGTYSTLKVQPAELEDSGVYFCASSPLGQGGAEAFFGQGTRLTVV.

The rearrangement joins TRBV19 to TRBJ1-4; D is unclear. The CDR3 extends over 14 amino acids. CDR1 LNHDA and CDR2 SQIVND come from the germline V gene (reference sequence). The germline V and J ends were trimmed by 3 bases and 0 bases, with 5 bases remaining between them. The CDR3 loop is CASSIGATNEKLFF. CDR3 sequence (DNA): TGTGCCAGTAGTATCGGGGCAACTAATGAAAAACTGTTTTTT. The full variable domain, completed using reference TRBV19 and TRBJ1-4, is DGGITQSPKYLFRKEGQNVTLSCEQNLNHDAMYWYRQDPGQGLRLIYYSQIVNDFQKGDIAEGYSVSREKKESFPLTVTSAQKNPTAFYLCASSIGATNEKLFFGSGTQLSVL.

Points on this clone: The sample carries other DNA sequences with the same CDR3. The chain couples TRBV19 to TRBJ1-2; perhaps TRBD1 as D (5 bases). This CDR3 has 12 residues. CDR1 and CDR2 from the germline V gene are LNHDA and SQIVND (reference sequence). The ends were cut back, 5 bases at V and 8 bases at J, with 12 bases in the middle. CDR3 bases: TGTGCCAGTAGTCCGGGACTTAGGGGCTACACCTTC. Translated, it gives CASSPGLRGYTF.

The gene calls are TRBV6-1 and TRBJ1-1, with TRBD1 matching 7 bases. The CDR3 spans 14 residues. From germline, CDR1 is MNHNS and CDR2 SASEGT. The V segment lost 5 bases and the J segment 4 bases; nucleotides outside the gene matches: 7. CDR3 loop: CASSTADRVTEAFF. The CDR3 DNA follows: TGTGCCAGCAGTACCGCCGACAGGGTCACTGAAGCTTTCTTT.

Here the CDR3 reads CATSDRTSGYEQYF. CDR3 nucleotides: TGTGCCACCAGTGACCGGACTAGCGGCTACGAGCAGTACTTC. The rearrangement links TRBV24-1 to TRBJ2-7; 10 bases are shared with TRBD2. With 4 bases clipped from V and 3 bases from J, the junction kept 2 bases outside the gene matches. Germline-derived CDR1 and CDR2 are KGHDR and SFDVKD. The CDR3 runs to 14 residues.

The genes are TRBV30 and TRBJ1-2, with 11 bases matching TRBD1. Germline assignment: CDR1 GTSNPN and CDR2 SVGIG (reference sequence). The CDR3 consists of 13 residues. Trimming at V came to 7 bases and at J to 7 bases, leaving 8 bases not matched to a gene. CDR3 protein: CASPGTGGFGYTF. CDR3 bases: TGTGCCTCCCCCGGGACAGGGGGTTTTGGCTACACCTTC.

This chain links TRBV7-9 with TRBJ1-1; D unclear. V lost 11 bases and J 3 bases, leaving 10 bases between the germline ends. Germline loops: CDR1 SEHNR, CDR2 FQNEAQ (reference sequence). CDR3 length equals 11 residues. DNA of the CDR3: TGTGCCGGTCATCGGGACACTGAAGCTTTCTTT. Encoded protein: CAGHRDTEAFF.

In DNA, the CDR3 is TGTGCCAGCAGCCCACTAGGGCCGGGACACTTAGCCAAAAACATTCAGTACTTC. Translated, it gives CASSPLGPGHLAKNIQYF. This chain links TRBV7-3 with TRBJ2-4; D possibly corresponds to TRBD1 (6 bases). CDR1 is SGHTA and CDR2 is FQGTGA in the germline V gene. The CDR3 is made up of 18 amino acids. V was shortened by 5 bases and J by 0 bases, with 20 bases between the two germline ends.

This chain connects TRBV24-1 to TRBJ1-4; D gene ambiguous. Trimming removed 10 bases at V and 4 bases at J, with 15 bases between. Germline V gene sequence: CDR1 KGHDR, CDR2 SFDVKD. CDR3 length equals 14 residues. CDR3 DNA sequence: TGTGCCACTCACTATACCGCGGGTAATGAAAAACTGTTTTTT. Translating it yields CATHYTAGNEKLFF.

This clone has only a few counts. The rearrangement uses TRBV4-1 and TRBJ1-5, with TRBD1 matching over 7 bases. J lost 0 bases, V lost 0 bases, and 5 bases had no gene match. CDR1 is MGHRA, CDR2 YSYEKL, per germline. The CDR3 is 17 residues long. CDR3: CASSQEGDSYSNQPQHF. The CDR3 nucleotides read TGCGCCAGCAGCCAAGAGGGGGACAGTTATAGCAATCAGCCCCAGCATTTT.